The T cell receptor beta chain described here comes from a study of T cell responses to AZD1222 COVID-19 vaccine. Notes on the study in general: Spike-specific TCR breadth and depth went up after people got two AZD1222 doses. Donors skewed white British and female; clonal diversity was possibly underestimated. Only a handful of AZD1222 recipients tested seropositive at baseline.

For this clone: The antigen is unknown. Germline and junction disagree at one end, which may indicate a read error. Other DNA sequences in this sample translate to the same CDR3.

The table came from immunoSEQ multiplex PCR; TCRdb's copy has only in-frame clones and leaves some out. The table includes about 150,000 clones, roughly 90% detected once. This CDR3 is 12 amino acids long. The germline V gene encodes CDR1 LGHDT and CDR2 YNNKEL (reference sequence). This clonotype was sampled from an adult in good health. Specimen: peripheral blood, collected on day 0 of AZD1222 vaccination. V and J are TRBV3-1 (or the pseudogene TRBV3-2) and TRBJ1-2; no reliable D call. The CDR3 bases are TGTGCCAGCAGTCAAGGGAACTATGGCTACACCTTC. It codes for CASSQGNYGYTF.